Below, one TCR beta chain is given with its context. Its antigen is not known. While the first cohort had 600 to 800 subjects, the donors belonged to the separate validation cohort of about 110 subjects. The CDR3 length is 14 residues. Germline CDR1 reads SGHTA; CDR2 reads FQGNSA. V dropped 4 bases and J dropped 4 bases, with 13 bases sitting between them. Libraries were prepared by immunoSEQ multiplex PCR; TCRdb keeps only in-frame clonotypes and omits some of them. In the table there are about 130,000 clones, 70% to 85% of which are singletons. This record comes from a study of cytomegalovirus exposure and HLA in healthy donors. General study points: The authors enumerated 150 to 200 TCR beta chains as linked to cytomegalovirus. Most TCRs appeared rarely, but some public TCRs recurred in many donors. As confirmed in vitro, a few CMV-associated chains were specific for CMV antigens.

V usage is TRBV7-2 and J usage is TRBJ1-2, with D unclear. Input material: PBMCs. The sequence was collected from a man aged 25 to 45 in good health and CMV-seropositive. CDR3 region: CASSSLAEGYGYTF. The DNA of the CDR3 is TGTGCCAGCAGCTCTTTGGCGGAGGGCTATGGCTACACCTTC.